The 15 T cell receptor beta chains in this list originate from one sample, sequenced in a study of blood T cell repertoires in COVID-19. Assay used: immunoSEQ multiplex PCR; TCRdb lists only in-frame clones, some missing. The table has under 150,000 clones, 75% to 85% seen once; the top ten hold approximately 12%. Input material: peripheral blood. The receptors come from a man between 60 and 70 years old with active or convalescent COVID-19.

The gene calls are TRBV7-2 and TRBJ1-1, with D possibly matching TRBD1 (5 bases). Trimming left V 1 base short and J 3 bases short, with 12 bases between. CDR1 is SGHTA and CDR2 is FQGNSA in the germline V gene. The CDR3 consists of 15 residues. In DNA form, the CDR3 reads TGTGCCAGCAGCTTAGGGCAGGGAGGTGACACTGAAGCTTTCTTT. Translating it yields CASSLGQGGDTEAFF.

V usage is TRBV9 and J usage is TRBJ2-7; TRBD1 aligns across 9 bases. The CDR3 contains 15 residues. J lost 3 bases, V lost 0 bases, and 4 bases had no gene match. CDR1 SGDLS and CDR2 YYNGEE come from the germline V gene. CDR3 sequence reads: CASSVGDRADYEQYF. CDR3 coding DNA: TGTGCCAGCAGCGTAGGGGACAGGGCCGACTACGAGCAGTACTTC.

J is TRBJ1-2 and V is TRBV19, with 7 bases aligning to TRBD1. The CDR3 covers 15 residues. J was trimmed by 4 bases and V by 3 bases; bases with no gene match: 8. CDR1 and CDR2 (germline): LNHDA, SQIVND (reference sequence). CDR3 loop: CASSILDRRSYGYTF. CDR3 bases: TGTGCCAGTAGTATTCTGGACAGGCGGTCCTATGGCTACACCTTC.

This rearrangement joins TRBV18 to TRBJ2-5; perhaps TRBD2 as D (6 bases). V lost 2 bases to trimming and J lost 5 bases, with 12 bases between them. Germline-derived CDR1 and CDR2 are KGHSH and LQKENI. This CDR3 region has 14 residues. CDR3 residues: CASSPSGDDETQYF. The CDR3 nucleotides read TGTGCCAGCTCACCATCGGGAGACGATGAGACCCAGTACTTC.

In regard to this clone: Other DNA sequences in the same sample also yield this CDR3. The CDR3 loop is CASNLGRGNGYTF. CDR3 DNA sequence: TGTGCCAGCAACTTAGGGAGGGGGAATGGCTACACCTTC. V gene TRBV12-3 or TRBV12-4 combines with J gene TRBJ1-2; D is perhaps TRBD1 (6 bases). Trimming cost V 7 bases and J 6 bases, with 15 bases left between them. This CDR3 contains 13 residues.

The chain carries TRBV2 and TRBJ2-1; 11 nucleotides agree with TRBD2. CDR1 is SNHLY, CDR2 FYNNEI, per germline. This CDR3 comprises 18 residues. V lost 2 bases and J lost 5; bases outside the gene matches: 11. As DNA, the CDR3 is TGTGCCAGCAGTGAACCCCCAGGACTAGCGGGCATCGACAATGAGCAGTTCTTC. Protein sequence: CASSEPPGLAGIDNEQFF.

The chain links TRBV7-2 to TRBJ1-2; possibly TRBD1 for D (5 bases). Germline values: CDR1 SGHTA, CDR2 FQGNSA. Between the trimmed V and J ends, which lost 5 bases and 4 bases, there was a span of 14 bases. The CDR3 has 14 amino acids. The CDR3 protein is CASSQTLTGYGYTF. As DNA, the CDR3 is TGTGCCAGCAGCCAGACCTTAACAGGCTATGGCTACACCTTC.

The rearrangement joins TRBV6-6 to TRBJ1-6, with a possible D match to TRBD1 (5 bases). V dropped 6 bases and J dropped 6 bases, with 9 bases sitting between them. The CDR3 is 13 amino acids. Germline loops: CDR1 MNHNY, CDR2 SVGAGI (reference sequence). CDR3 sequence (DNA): TGTGCCAGCAGAGACGGGGGTAATTCACCCCTCCACTTT. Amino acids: CASRDGGNSPLHF.

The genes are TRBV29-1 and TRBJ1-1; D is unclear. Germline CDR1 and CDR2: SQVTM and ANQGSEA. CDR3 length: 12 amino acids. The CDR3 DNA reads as TGCAGGGGCTTTGTCCTGAACACTGAAGCTTTCTTT. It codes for CRGFVLNTEAFF.

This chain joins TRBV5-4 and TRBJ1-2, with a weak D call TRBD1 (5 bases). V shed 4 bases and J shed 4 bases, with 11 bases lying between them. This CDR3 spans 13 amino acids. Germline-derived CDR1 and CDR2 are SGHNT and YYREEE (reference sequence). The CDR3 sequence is CASSPEQAYGYTF. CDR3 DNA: TGTGCCAGCAGCCCCGAACAGGCCTATGGCTACACCTTC.

The CDR3 region is CASSALAGATGELFF. DNA of the CDR3: TGTGCCAGCAGCGCCCTAGCGGGGGCCACCGGGGAGCTGTTTTTT. The chain combines TRBV9 with TRBJ2-2, with 10 bases matching TRBD2. Germline V CDR1 and CDR2: SGDLS, YYNGEE. The CDR3 length is 15 residues. J gave up 4 bases and V 3 bases, and 3 bases lay outside the gene matches.

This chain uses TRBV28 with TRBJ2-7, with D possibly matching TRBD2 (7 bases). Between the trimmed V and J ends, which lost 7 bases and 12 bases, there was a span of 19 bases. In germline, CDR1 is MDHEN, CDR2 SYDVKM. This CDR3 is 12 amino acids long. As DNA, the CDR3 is TGTGCCAGCACGCAGGGGACTACGAATCCGTACTTC. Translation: CASTQGTTNPYF.

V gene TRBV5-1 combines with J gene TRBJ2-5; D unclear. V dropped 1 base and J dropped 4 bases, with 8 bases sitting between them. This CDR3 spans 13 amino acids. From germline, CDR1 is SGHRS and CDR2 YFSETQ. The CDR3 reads CASSLWAGETQYF. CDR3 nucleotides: TGCGCCAGCAGCTTGTGGGCAGGAGAGACCCAGTACTTC.

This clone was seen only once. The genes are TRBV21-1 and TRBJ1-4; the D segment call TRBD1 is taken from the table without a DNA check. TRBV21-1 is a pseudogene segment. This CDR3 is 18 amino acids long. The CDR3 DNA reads TGTGCCAGCAGCAAAGCCGGATCCCGCAGGCCGAGATTCGAAAAACTGTTTTTT. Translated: CASSKAGSRRPRFEKLFF.

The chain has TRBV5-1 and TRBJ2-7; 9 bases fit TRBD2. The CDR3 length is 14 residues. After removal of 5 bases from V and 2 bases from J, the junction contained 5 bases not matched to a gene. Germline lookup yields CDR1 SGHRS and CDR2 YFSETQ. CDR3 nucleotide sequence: TGCGCCAGCAGGACCGTAGCGGGAGCCTACGAGCAGTACTTC. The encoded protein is CASRTVAGAYEQYF.